The 22 T cell receptor beta chains below were found in one sample sequenced in a study of blood T cell repertoires in COVID-19. The assay was immunoSEQ multiplex PCR, and TCRdb's table has in-frame clones only and misses some. The data contain tens of thousands of clones, about 90% of them singletons. Sequenced input: peripheral blood. The receptors were sampled from a woman between 50 and 59 years old in a cohort sampled during active COVID-19.

This chain uses TRBV19 with TRBJ2-3; no firm D call. The CDR3 is 14 amino acids. V was pared by 3 bases and J by 0 bases, with 7 bases between. Germline V CDR1 and CDR2: LNHDA, SQIVND (reference sequence). The CDR3 sequence is CASSMTGSTDTQYF. CDR3 sequence (DNA): TGTGCCAGTAGTATGACCGGGAGCACAGATACGCAGTATTTT.

The CDR3 sequence is CASSLDGGGAFRSPLHF. CDR3 nucleotide sequence: TGTGCCAGCAGCTTAGATGGTGGAGGCGCCTTCAGGTCACCCCTCCACTTT. The V call is TRBV11-2, the J call TRBJ1-6; D gene uncertain. CDR1 is SGHAT, CDR2 FQNNGV, per germline. CDR3 length: 17 amino acids. V was pared by 0 bases and J by 10 bases, with 19 bases between.

The rearrangement uses TRBV30 and TRBJ2-7; 11 bases are a match to TRBD2. V was clipped by 0 bases and J by 2 bases; unmatched bases: 3. Germline V gene sequence: CDR1 GTSNPN, CDR2 SVGIG (reference sequence). The CDR3 is made up of 15 amino acids. CDR3 residues: CAWSVGTSGTYEQYF. CDR3 nucleotides: TGTGCCTGGAGTGTTGGGACTAGCGGAACCTACGAGCAGTACTTC.

This sequence joins TRBV30 and TRBJ2-3; 12 nucleotides agree with TRBD2. With 2 bases clipped from V and 5 bases from J, the junction kept 5 bases outside the gene matches. CDR3 length: 15 residues. Germline assignment: CDR1 GTSNPN and CDR2 SVGIG (reference sequence). CDR3 in DNA: TGTGCCTGGAGTCTAGCGGGGGGGCATGGAGATACGCAGTATTTT. Translating it yields CAWSLAGGHGDTQYF.

V and J are TRBV9 and TRBJ2-5; D might be TRBD2 (7 bases). This CDR3 is 16 amino acids long. Germline loops: CDR1 SGDLS, CDR2 YYNGEE. V was shortened by 0 bases and J by 1 base, with 13 bases between the two germline ends. The DNA of the CDR3 is TGTGCCAGCAGCGTAGGTGGGAGGGGGGCCCAAGAGACCCAGTACTTC. It translates to CASSVGGRGAQETQYF.

The chain links TRBV5-1 to TRBJ1-5; tentative D call: TRBD1 (5 bases). CDR3 length equals 15 residues. The V gene's germline CDR1 is SGHRS and CDR2 YFSETQ. V was trimmed by 1 base and J by 4 bases, leaving 12 bases between them. The CDR3 region is CASSLNPGGNQPQHF. The CDR3 DNA reads as TGCGCCAGCAGCTTGAATCCGGGGGGGAATCAGCCCCAGCATTTT.

The V and J genes are TRBV28 and TRBJ2-3; 8 bases agree with TRBD2. Trimming took 8 bases from V and 3 from J; bases not matched to a gene: 4. Per the germline V gene, CDR1 is MDHEN and CDR2 is SYDVKM. This CDR3 contains 13 residues. CDR3 coding DNA: TGTGCCAGCGAGGCGGGGGGTACAGATACGCAGTATTTT. Amino acid sequence: CASEAGGTDTQYF.

V and J are TRBV2 and TRBJ2-3; perhaps TRBD2 as D (5 bases). This CDR3 has 15 residues. Germline-derived CDR1 and CDR2 are SNHLY and FYNNEI. The germline V and J ends were trimmed by 3 bases and 3 bases, with 13 bases remaining between them. The CDR3 DNA reads TGTGCCAGCAGTGATGGTCTAGGCGGGACAGATACGCAGTATTTT. Encoded protein: CASSDGLGGTDTQYF. The whole variable domain, remainder taken from reference TRBV2 and TRBJ2-3, is EPEVTQTPSHQVTQMGQEVILRCVPISNHLYFYWYRQILGQKVEFLVSFYNNEISEKSEIFDDQFSVERPDGSNFTLKIRSTKLEDSAMYFCASSDGLGGTDTQYFGPGTRLTVL.

This clone was counted a single time. The V call is TRBV4-1, the J call TRBJ2-1, with 7 positions matching TRBD2. V dropped 0 bases and J dropped 4; count of bases not matched to a gene: 6. This CDR3 spans 16 amino acids. The germline V gene has CDR1 MGHRA and CDR2 YSYEKL. The CDR3: CASSQDSGTTYNEQFF. The CDR3, as DNA: TGCGCCAGCAGCCAAGATTCCGGGACTACTTACAATGAGCAGTTCTTC.

The V and J genes are TRBV2 and TRBJ2-5; TRBD1 matches 8 bases. The CDR3 spans 15 residues. The germline V gene encodes CDR1 SNHLY and CDR2 FYNNEI. The V segment lost 3 bases and the J segment 7 bases; nucleotides outside the gene matches: 10. The CDR3 spells CASSEGTGAQGTQYF. The DNA of the CDR3 is TGTGCCAGCAGTGAGGGGACAGGAGCCCAGGGGACCCAGTACTTC.

The chain carries TRBV6-1 and TRBJ1-6; 9 bases line up with TRBD1. The ends lost 2 bases at V and 6 bases at J; junction bases unmatched: 8. CDR1 MNHNS and CDR2 SASEGT come from the germline V gene. The CDR3 loop spans 17 amino acids. CDR3 DNA sequence: TGTGCCAGCAGTGAAAAAAGAAAACAGGGGGCTAATTCACCCCTCCACTTT. It translates to CASSEKRKQGANSPLHF.

V is TRBV6-5 and J is TRBJ1-6; 11 bases map to TRBD1. The V segment lost 10 bases and the J segment 8 bases; nucleotides outside the gene matches: 10. The germline CDR1 and CDR2 sequences are MNHEY and SVGAGI. The CDR3 consists of 15 residues. CDR3 nucleotides: TGTGCCACTCCGGGGACAGGGGGTTCCGATTCACCCCTCCACTTT. Its translation: CATPGTGGSDSPLHF.

The J gene is TRBJ1-6, the V gene TRBV9; D is ambiguous. Germline V gives CDR1 SGDLS, CDR2 YYNGEE. This CDR3 has 13 residues. Trimming removed 3 bases at V and 8 bases at J, with 9 bases between. The CDR3 spells CASSGGGDSPLHF. In nucleotides, the CDR3 is TGTGCCAGCAGCGGTGGTGGAGATTCACCCCTCCACTTT.

J is TRBJ2-7 and V is TRBV5-1; the match to TRBD2 covers 10 bases. CDR1 is SGHRS, CDR2 YFSETQ, per germline. The CDR3 length is 18 residues. The V segment lost 3 bases and the J segment 3 bases; nucleotides outside the gene matches: 15. The CDR3 bases are TGCGCCAGCAGCTCGATCACCTTAGCGGGGGGAACCTTCTACGAGCAGTACTTC. Amino acids: CASSSITLAGGTFYEQYF.

The V gene is TRBV19, the J gene TRBJ1-1; D is unresolved. CDR3 length: 15 residues. V gave up 0 bases and J gave up 2 bases, with 10 bases separating them. Germline V lookup: CDR1 LNHDA, CDR2 SQIVND (reference sequence). The chain's CDR3 is CASSIDQAANTEAFF. The CDR3 DNA follows: TGTGCCAGTAGTATAGATCAGGCAGCCAACACTGAAGCTTTCTTT.

This clone showed up just once. The chain combines TRBV30 with TRBJ2-2; D unclear. This CDR3 has 15 residues. The V end lost 2 bases, the J end lost 8 bases, and 18 bases lay between the germline ends. CDR1 is GTSNPN, CDR2 SVGIG, per germline (reference sequence). The CDR3 sequence is CAWSPLLAPEGELFF. CDR3 coding DNA: TGTGCCTGGAGTCCCCTTCTCGCCCCGGAGGGGGAGCTGTTTTTT.

This sequence joins TRBV5-1 and TRBJ2-5; 8 positions match TRBD2. The CDR3 has 15 residues. The germline V gene encodes CDR1 SGHRS and CDR2 YFSETQ. The ends lost 4 bases at V and 5 bases at J; junction bases unmatched: 10. The CDR3 is CASSPYFLAGETQYF. The CDR3 nucleotides read TGCGCCAGCAGCCCATATTTTCTAGCGGGCGAGACCCAGTACTTC.

This chain uses TRBV27 with TRBJ1-6; no definite D call. This CDR3 contains 12 residues. V was pared by 3 bases and J by 12 bases, with 9 bases between. Germline CDR1 and CDR2: MNHEY and SMNVEV (reference sequence). CDR3 sequence reads: CASSFAARPLHF. The DNA of the CDR3 is TGTGCCAGCAGTTTTGCGGCCCGACCCCTCCACTTT.

The chain uses TRBV3-1 (or the pseudogene TRBV3-2) and TRBJ2-3; possibly TRBD1 for D (5 bases). The ends were cut back, 4 bases at V and 9 bases at J, with 8 bases in the middle. The V gene's germline CDR1 is LGHDT and CDR2 YNNKEL (reference sequence). This CDR3 region has 11 residues. DNA for the CDR3: TGTGCCAGCAGCCGGGGCGGAACGCAGTATTTT. Its protein product is CASSRGGTQYF.

V and J are TRBV6-5 and TRBJ2-3, with 10 bases lining up with TRBD1. Germline CDR1 and CDR2: MNHEY and SVGAGI. The CDR3 contains 15 residues. The V and J ends lost 8 bases and 3 bases, in that order; junction bases with no gene match: 8. For the CDR3, the DNA is TGTGCCAGCCTACCCCGGGACAGGGGTACAGATACGCAGTATTTT. Amino acid sequence: CASLPRDRGTDTQYF.

The chain combines TRBV15 with TRBJ2-7; possibly TRBD2 for D (5 bases). Trimming shortened V by 6 bases and J by 1 base, and 10 bases separated the two germline ends. Germline CDR1 LNHNV, CDR2 YYDKDF (reference sequence). CDR3 length equals 13 residues. The CDR3 DNA reads TGTGCCACCAGTTATAGCGTATCCTACGAGCAGTACTTC. This sequence encodes CATSYSVSYEQYF. Drawing the rest from reference TRBV15 and TRBJ2-7, the complete variable domain is DAMVIQNPRYQVTQFGKPVTLSCSQTLNHNVMYWYQQKSSQAPKLLFHYYDKDFNNEADTPDNFQSRRPNTSFCFLDIRSPGLGDTAMYLCATSYSVSYEQYFGPGTRLTVT.

The rearrangement links TRBV28 to TRBJ2-7; 16 nucleotides align to TRBD2. Unmatched junction bases numbered 8, after V lost 6 bases and J lost 6 bases. CDR1 and CDR2 (germline): MDHEN, SYDVKM. The CDR3 is 16 residues long. CDR3 sequence (DNA): TGTGCCAGCAGGGGGACTAGCGGGAGGGCCAGGGTCGAGCAGTACTTC. This gives the protein CASRGTSGRARVEQYF. The variable domain in full, completed from reference TRBV28 and TRBJ2-7, reads DVKVTQSSRYLVKRTGEKVFLECVQDMDHENMFWYRQDPGLGLRLIYFSYDVKMKEKGDIPEGYSVSREKKERFSLILESASTNQTSMYLCASRGTSGRARVEQYFGPGTRLTVT.